This entry is about one TCR beta chain. Its cognate antigen is unknown. TCR beta CDR3 regions were amplified from RNA. First-round RT-PCR with HTBI primers amplified the TCR CDR3 region. TCRdb ran MiXCR on the multiplex PCR reads and lists one entry per CDR3 protein. The data show hundreds of thousands of distinct CDR3 sequences, with less than 15% seen just once and roughly 10% held by the top ten. The record originates from a study of T cells in Graves' hyperthyroidism and ophthalmopathy. Whole-study findings and limits: The model foresaw ophthalmopathy a median around 6.4 months prior to onset. Through a model of 13 V-J features, ophthalmopathy was separated from stable hyperthyroidism.

Stable hyperthyroidism: no ophthalmopathy progression over 18 months of follow-up. Patients between 18 and 65 years old had hyperthyroidism, newly diagnosed and lasting under 2 months. Specimen: blood. The source is a woman in her late teens or twenties with Graves' hyperthyroidism.

CDR3 region: CATSAGSGRGGEQFF. CDR3 bases: TGTGCCACCAGCGCCGGGAGCGGGAGGGGTGGTGAGCAGTTCTTC. The V and J genes are TRBV24-1 and TRBJ2-1, with 10 nucleotides matching TRBD2. The CDR3 has 15 amino acids. The V and J ends lost 7 bases and 9 bases, in that order; junction bases with no gene match: 11. Germline CDR1 KGHDR, CDR2 SFDVKD.